Below are 17 T cell receptor beta chains sequenced from a single sample in a study of STAT3 mutations in large granular lymphocyte leukemia. Their specific antigens are unknown. Clones were sequenced by immunoSEQ multiplex PCR, and TCRdb holds only the in-frame ones, with some missing. The data hold around 3,600 clones, with 65% to 75% observed a single time. Study observations and caveats: Every T-LGLL patient had at least one immunodominant TCRbeta clonotype.

Sequenced: peripheral blood mononuclear cells. The receptors come from a man in his sixties with T-cell large granular lymphocyte leukemia. Some clones in this sample may be carry-over from other donors' samples.

This clone has only one observation. The rearrangement joins TRBV27 to TRBJ2-1; the match to TRBD2 covers 7 bases. V was clipped by 4 bases and J by 7 bases; unmatched bases: 4. In germline, CDR1 is MNHEY, CDR2 SMNVEV (reference sequence). The CDR3 runs to 13 residues. For the CDR3, the DNA is TGTGCCAGCAGTTGGACTAGGGTTAATGAGCAGTTCTTC. Translating it yields CASSWTRVNEQFF.

This clone has a handful of counts. V and J are TRBV7-9 and TRBJ2-1, with 8 nucleotides matching TRBD2. The germline V gene has CDR1 SEHNR and CDR2 FQNEAQ (reference sequence). V lost 4 bases and J lost 7; bases outside the gene matches: 9. CDR3 length: 15 amino acids. CDR3 in amino acids: CASSYPGLGKNEQFF. The CDR3 coding sequence is TGTGCCAGCAGCTACCCGGGACTAGGGAAGAATGAGCAGTTCTTC.

This CDR3 reads CASTSGRTQYF. The CDR3 bases are TGTGCCAGCACCTCCGGGAGGACCCAGTACTTC. V gene TRBV11-2 combines with J gene TRBJ2-5, with D tentatively TRBD2 (6 bases). CDR3 length: 11 amino acids. Between the trimmed V and J ends, which lost 7 bases and 7 bases, there was a span of 10 bases. The germline CDR1 and CDR2 sequences are SGHAT and FQNNGV.

This clone came up once. J is TRBJ2-1 and V is TRBV29-1, with 11 bases aligning to TRBD2. This CDR3 has 16 residues. V dropped 3 bases and J dropped 8; count of bases not matched to a gene: 12. Germline CDR1 SQVTM, CDR2 ANQGSEA. The CDR3 loop reads CSVEPQLAGVMDEQFF. CDR3 DNA: TGCAGCGTTGAGCCGCAACTAGCGGGAGTCATGGATGAGCAGTTCTTC.

The chain has TRBV27 and TRBJ1-2, with 8 nucleotides matching TRBD1. This CDR3 is 16 amino acids long. V was clipped by 3 bases and J by 6 bases; unmatched bases: 12. Germline CDR1 and CDR2: MNHEY and SMNVEV (reference sequence). CDR3 DNA sequence: TGTGCCAGCAGTTTTATGCCGATTGGGACAGGCGATGGCTACACCTTC. Amino acid sequence: CASSFMPIGTGDGYTF.

The CDR3 DNA follows: TGTGCCAGCTCCATGACTAGCGGAGCCTACAATGAGCAGTTCTTC. Protein sequence: CASSMTSGAYNEQFF. This chain uses TRBV18 with TRBJ2-1, with 9 nucleotides matching TRBD2. The CDR3 is 15 amino acids. The J segment lost 2 bases and the V segment lost 6 bases, leaving 5 bases of the junction unmatched. Germline V gene data show CDR1 as KGHSH and CDR2 as LQKENI.

The rearrangement links TRBV5-6 to TRBJ1-4; 11 nucleotides agree with TRBD1. The CDR3 sequence is 14 residues long. The germline gives CDR1 SGHDT, CDR2 YYEEEE. The V and J ends lost 4 bases and 7 bases, in that order; junction bases with no gene match: 3. The CDR3 DNA sequence: TGTGCCAGCAGCCGGACAGGGGGCGGTGAAAAACTGTTTTTT. It yields the protein CASSRTGGGEKLFF. The complete variable domain, with remaining parts taken from reference TRBV5-6 and TRBJ1-4, reads DAGVTQSPTHLIKTRGQQVTLRCSPKSGHDTVSWYQQALGQGPQFIFQYYEEEERQRGNFPDRFSGHQFPNYSSELNVNALLLGDSALYLCASSRTGGGEKLFFGSGTQLSVL.

The chain has TRBV6-5 and TRBJ2-5; TRBD1 might be the D (5 bases). The V and J ends lost 4 bases and 5 bases respectively, with 17 bases between them. Germline V gives CDR1 MNHEY, CDR2 SVGAGI. There are 15 residues in the CDR3. CDR3 protein: CASSSRGRERETQYF. The CDR3 nucleotides read TGTGCCAGCAGTTCGCGTGGCAGGGAAAGGGAGACCCAGTACTTC.

This clone occurred a few times. The chain uses TRBV2 and TRBJ1-5; D gene uncertain. This CDR3 spans 14 amino acids. Trimming took off 1 base at V and 3 bases at J, with 7 bases between the two ends. Germline V lookup: CDR1 SNHLY, CDR2 FYNNEI. CDR3 protein: CASSEGGPNQPQHF. The CDR3 coding sequence is TGTGCCAGCAGTGAAGGGGGTCCCAATCAGCCCCAGCATTTT.

V is TRBV29-1 and J is TRBJ2-7, with a weak D call TRBD2 (6 bases). Trimming shortened V by 6 bases and J by 4 bases, and 7 bases separated the two germline ends. This CDR3 comprises 10 residues. The germline gives CDR1 SQVTM, CDR2 ANQGSEA. This CDR3 is CSVGGYEQYF. The CDR3 DNA reads TGCAGCGTGGGGGGTTACGAGCAGTACTTC.

The count of this clone is one. The genes are TRBV18 and TRBJ2-3; D may match TRBD1 or TRBD2 (7 bases each). The CDR3 is 16 amino acids. CDR1 and CDR2 from the germline V gene are KGHSH and LQKENI. V was pared by 0 bases and J by 4 bases, with 14 bases between. CDR3 sequence: CASSPPNRGGADTQYF. In DNA form, the CDR3 reads TGTGCCAGCTCACCACCGAACAGGGGAGGGGCAGATACGCAGTATTTT.

V gene TRBV9 combines with J gene TRBJ2-1, with D possibly matching TRBD2 (6 bases). Trimming removed 0 bases from V and 8 bases from J, with 15 bases in between. Per the germline V gene, CDR1 is SGDLS and CDR2 is YYNGEE. The CDR3 has 15 amino acids. DNA for the CDR3: TGTGCCAGCAGCGTAGAGGGCGGGAAATCCTATGAGCAGTTCTTC. Translating it yields CASSVEGGKSYEQFF. Based on the CDR3 plus reference TRBV9 and TRBJ2-1, the full variable domain is DSGVTQTPKHLITATGQRVTLRCSPRSGDLSVYWYQQSLDQGLQFLIQYYNGEERAKGNILERFSAQQFPDLHSELNLSSLELGDSALYFCASSVEGGKSYEQFFGPGTRLTVL.

This clone occurred a few times. CDR3 protein: CAWSQRRQGGGYTF. CDR3 bases: TGTGCCTGGAGTCAACGTCGGCAGGGCGGAGGCTACACCTTC. V usage is TRBV30 and J usage is TRBJ1-2; D might be TRBD1 (5 bases). The V gene lost 2 bases and the J gene lost 8 bases, with 18 bases spanning the gap. The CDR3 loop spans 14 amino acids. CDR1 GTSNPN and CDR2 SVGIG come from the germline V gene (reference sequence). Together with reference TRBV30 and TRBJ1-2, the CDR3 gives the full variable domain: SQTIHQWPATLVQPVGSPLSLECTVEGTSNPNLYWYRQAAGRGLQLLFYSVGIGQISSEVPQNLSASRPQDRQFILSSKKLLLSDSGFYLCAWSQRRQGGGYTFGSGTRLTVV.

The V call is TRBV25-1, the J call TRBJ2-7, with D possibly TRBD1 on 6 matching bases. This CDR3 comprises 13 residues. Germline assignment: CDR1 MGHDK and CDR2 SYGVNS. V lost 10 bases to trimming and J lost 2 bases, with 15 bases between them. The CDR3 bases are TGTGCCACCATCAAGGACAGAACCTACGAGCAGTACTTC. Translated, it gives CATIKDRTYEQYF.

J is TRBJ1-5 and V is TRBV18, with D unclear. This CDR3 is built from 13 residues. V was clipped by 4 bases and J by 5 bases, with 9 bases between them. Germline assignment: CDR1 KGHSH and CDR2 LQKENI. In DNA form, the CDR3 reads TGTGCCAGCTCACTCTCAAGGGATCAGCCCCAGCATTTT. As protein: CASSLSRDQPQHF. The entire variable domain, with the rest obtained from reference TRBV18 and TRBJ1-5, is as follows: NAGVMQNPRHLVRRRGQEARLRCSPMKGHSHVYWYRQLPEEGLKFMVYLQKENIIDESGMPKERFSAEFPKEGPSILRIQQVVRGDSAAYFCASSLSRDQPQHFGDGTRLSIL.

This chain connects TRBV9 to TRBJ2-1, with a tentative D call TRBD1 (6 bases). Trimming pared 4 bases from V and 7 bases from J, leaving 6 bases between. Looked up from germline, CDR1 is SGDLS and CDR2 is YYNGEE. The CDR3 sequence is 11 residues long. For the CDR3, the DNA is TGTGCCAGCAGCCAGGGGAATGAGCAGTTCTTC. It specifies CASSQGNEQFF.

The chain joins TRBV6-6 to TRBJ1-5, with a weak D call TRBD1 (5 bases). The CDR3 loop spans 12 amino acids. Germline assignment: CDR1 MNHNY and CDR2 SVGAGI (reference sequence). V lost 4 bases and J lost 7, with 8 bases in between. Here the CDR3 DNA reads TGTGCCAGCAGTTTCAGGGCCCAGCCCCAGCATTTT. It specifies CASSFRAQPQHF.